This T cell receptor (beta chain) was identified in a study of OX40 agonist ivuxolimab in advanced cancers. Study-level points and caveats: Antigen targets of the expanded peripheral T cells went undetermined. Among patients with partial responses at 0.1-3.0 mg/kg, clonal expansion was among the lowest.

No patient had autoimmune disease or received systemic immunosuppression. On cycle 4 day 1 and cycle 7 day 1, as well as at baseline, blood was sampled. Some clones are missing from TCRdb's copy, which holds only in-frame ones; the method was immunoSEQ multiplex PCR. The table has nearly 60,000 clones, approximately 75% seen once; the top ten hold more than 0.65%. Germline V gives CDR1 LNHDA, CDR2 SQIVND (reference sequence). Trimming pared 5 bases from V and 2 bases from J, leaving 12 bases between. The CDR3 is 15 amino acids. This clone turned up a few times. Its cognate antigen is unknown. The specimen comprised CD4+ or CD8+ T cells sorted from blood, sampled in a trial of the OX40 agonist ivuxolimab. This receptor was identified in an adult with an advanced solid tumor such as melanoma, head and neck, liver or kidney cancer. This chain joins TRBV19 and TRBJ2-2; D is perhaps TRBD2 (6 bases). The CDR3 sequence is CASSVGGANTGELFF. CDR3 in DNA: TGTGCCAGTAGTGTTGGCGGGGCTAACACCGGGGAGCTGTTTTTT.